This section outlines one T cell receptor (beta chain) sequence together with its context. CD4+ naive, central memory, regulatory and stem cell-like memory cells were sorted via CD45RO/CCR7/CD25/CD127/CD95/CD27. The CDR3 runs 16 residues. The junction had 15 bases not matched to a gene; V was cut back by 6 bases and J by 12 bases. Looked up from germline, CDR1 is KGHSH and CDR2 is LQKENI. The sample is drawn from a study of beta chain features in type 1 diabetes. Study at large: Taken together, all samples contributed nearly 110 million examined sorted cells.

Investigators reverse transcribed all isolated RNA, so they sequenced expressed TCRB transcripts. Libraries were prepared by immunoSEQ multiplex PCR; TCRdb keeps only in-frame clonotypes and omits some of them. Of 860,000 or so clones in the sample, 17% were seen once. The chain is built from TRBV18 and TRBJ2-1, with 12 bases lining up with TRBD2. Material for sequencing was naive CD4+ T cells from blood. This sequence was found in a woman younger than 30 in good health. The CDR3 region is CASSSQDETSGSGQFF. The CDR3 bases are TGTGCCAGCTCGTCGCAGGACGAGACTAGCGGGAGTGGGCAGTTCTTC.